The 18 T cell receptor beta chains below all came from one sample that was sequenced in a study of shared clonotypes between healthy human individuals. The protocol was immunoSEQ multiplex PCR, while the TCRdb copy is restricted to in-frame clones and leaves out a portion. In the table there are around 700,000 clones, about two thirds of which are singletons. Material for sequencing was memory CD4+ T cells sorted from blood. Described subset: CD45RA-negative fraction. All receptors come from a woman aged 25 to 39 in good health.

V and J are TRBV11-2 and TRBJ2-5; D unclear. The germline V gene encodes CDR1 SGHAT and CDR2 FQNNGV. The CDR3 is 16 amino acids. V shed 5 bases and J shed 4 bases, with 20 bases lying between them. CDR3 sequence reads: CASSRFGQALGETQYF. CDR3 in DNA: TGTGCCAGCAGCCGCTTCGGGCAGGCCTTGGGAGAGACCCAGTACTTC.

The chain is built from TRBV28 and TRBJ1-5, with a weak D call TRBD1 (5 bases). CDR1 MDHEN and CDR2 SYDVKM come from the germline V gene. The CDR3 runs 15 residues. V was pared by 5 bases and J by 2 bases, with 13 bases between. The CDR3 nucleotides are TGTGCCAGCAGTGTTAGCAGGGCACGCAATCAGCCCCAGCATTTT. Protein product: CASSVSRARNQPQHF.

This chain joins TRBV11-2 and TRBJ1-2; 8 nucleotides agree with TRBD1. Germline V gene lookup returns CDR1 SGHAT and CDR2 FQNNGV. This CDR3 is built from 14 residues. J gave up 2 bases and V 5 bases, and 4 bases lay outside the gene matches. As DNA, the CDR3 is TGTGCCAGCAGCCCGGGACAGGCGAACTATGGCTACACCTTC. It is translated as CASSPGQANYGYTF.

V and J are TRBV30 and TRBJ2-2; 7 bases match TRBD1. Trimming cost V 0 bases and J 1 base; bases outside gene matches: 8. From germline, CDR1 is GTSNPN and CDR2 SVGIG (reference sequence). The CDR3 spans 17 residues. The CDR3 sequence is CAWSVSTGTVNTGELFF. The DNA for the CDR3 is TGTGCCTGGAGTGTAAGTACCGGGACAGTGAACACCGGGGAGCTGTTTTTT.

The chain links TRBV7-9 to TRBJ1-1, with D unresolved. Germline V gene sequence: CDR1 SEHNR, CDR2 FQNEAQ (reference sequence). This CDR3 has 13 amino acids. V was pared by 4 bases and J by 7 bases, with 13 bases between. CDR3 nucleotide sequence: TGTGCCAGCAGCTCTGGACGGCTAGTTGAAGCTTTCTTT. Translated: CASSSGRLVEAFF.

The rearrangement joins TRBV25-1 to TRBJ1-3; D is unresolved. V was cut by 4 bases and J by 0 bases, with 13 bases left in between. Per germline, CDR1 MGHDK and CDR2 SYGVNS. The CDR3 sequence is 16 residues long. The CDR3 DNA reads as TGTGCCAGCAGTGCGGCGGAGGTAGTCTCTGGAAACACCATATATTTT. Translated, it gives CASSAAEVVSGNTIYF.

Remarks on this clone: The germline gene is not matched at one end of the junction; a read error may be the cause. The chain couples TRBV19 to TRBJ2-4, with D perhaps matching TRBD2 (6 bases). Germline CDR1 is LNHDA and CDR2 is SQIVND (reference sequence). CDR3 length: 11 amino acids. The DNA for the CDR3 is TGTGCCAGTAGTATGACGTGGGAGGCTGTTTTC. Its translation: CASSMTWEAVF.

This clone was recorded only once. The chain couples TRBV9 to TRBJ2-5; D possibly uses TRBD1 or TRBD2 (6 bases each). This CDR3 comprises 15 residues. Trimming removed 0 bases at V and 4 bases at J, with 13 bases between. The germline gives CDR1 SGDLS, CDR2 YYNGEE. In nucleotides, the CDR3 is TGTGCCAGCAGCGTAGCTTTAGGAGGGGGAGAGACCCAGTACTTC. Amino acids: CASSVALGGGETQYF.

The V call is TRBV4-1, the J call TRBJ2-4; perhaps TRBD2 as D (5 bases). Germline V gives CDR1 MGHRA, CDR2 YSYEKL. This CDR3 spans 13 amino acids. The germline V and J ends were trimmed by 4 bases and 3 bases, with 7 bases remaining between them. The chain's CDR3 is CASSRTSKNIQYF. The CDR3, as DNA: TGCGCCAGCAGCCGAACTAGCAAAAACATTCAGTACTTC.

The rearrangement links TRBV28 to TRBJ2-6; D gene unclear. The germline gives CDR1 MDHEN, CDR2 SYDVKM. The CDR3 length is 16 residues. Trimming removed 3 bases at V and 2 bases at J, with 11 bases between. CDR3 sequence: CASSFFWGTGANVLTF. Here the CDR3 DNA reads TGTGCCAGCAGTTTCTTTTGGGGAACTGGGGCCAACGTCCTGACTTTC.

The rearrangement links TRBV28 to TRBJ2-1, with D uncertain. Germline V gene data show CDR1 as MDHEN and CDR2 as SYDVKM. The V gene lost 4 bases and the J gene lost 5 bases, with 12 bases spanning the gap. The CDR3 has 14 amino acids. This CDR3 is CASSSLVPHNEQFF. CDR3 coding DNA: TGTGCCAGCAGTTCATTAGTCCCCCACAATGAGCAGTTCTTC.

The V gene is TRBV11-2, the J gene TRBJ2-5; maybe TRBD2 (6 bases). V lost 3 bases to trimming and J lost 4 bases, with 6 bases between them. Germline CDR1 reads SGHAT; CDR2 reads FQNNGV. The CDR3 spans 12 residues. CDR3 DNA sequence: TGTGCCAGCAGCTTCGGGGGAGAGACCCAGTACTTC. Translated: CASSFGGETQYF.

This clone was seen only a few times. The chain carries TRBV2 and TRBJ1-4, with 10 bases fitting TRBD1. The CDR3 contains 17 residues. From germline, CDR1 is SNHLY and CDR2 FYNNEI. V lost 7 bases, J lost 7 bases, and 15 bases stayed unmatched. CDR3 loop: CASTLAPGQGIGEKLFF. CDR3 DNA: TGTGCCAGCACCCTAGCTCCGGGACAGGGGATTGGTGAAAAACTGTTTTTT.

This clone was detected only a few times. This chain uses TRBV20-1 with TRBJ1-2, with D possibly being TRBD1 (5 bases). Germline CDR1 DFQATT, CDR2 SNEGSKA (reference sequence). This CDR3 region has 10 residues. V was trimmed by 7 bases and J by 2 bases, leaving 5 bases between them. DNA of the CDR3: TGCAGTGGGACAAACTATGGCTACACCTTC. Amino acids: CSGTNYGYTF.

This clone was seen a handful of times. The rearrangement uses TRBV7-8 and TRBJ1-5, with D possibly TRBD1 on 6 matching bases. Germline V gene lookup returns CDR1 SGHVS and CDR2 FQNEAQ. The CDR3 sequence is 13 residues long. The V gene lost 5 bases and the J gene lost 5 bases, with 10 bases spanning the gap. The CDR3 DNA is TGTGCCAGCAGCACACAGGGTGATCAGCCCCAGCATTTT. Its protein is CASSTQGDQPQHF.

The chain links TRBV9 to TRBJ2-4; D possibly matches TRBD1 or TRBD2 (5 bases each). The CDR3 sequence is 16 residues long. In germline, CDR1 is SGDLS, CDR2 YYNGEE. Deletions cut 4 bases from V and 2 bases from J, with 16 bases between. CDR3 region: CASSLTRDATKNIQYF. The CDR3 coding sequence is TGTGCCAGCAGCCTCACCCGGGACGCAACCAAAAACATTCAGTACTTC.

In DNA, the CDR3 is TGTGCCAGCAGTTCCCGGACAGGGAGAATGACAGATACGCAGTATTTT. This sequence encodes CASSSRTGRMTDTQYF. The chain joins TRBV28 to TRBJ2-3; 8 bases map to TRBD1. CDR3 length: 16 residues. Germline CDR1 MDHEN, CDR2 SYDVKM. Trimming took 4 bases from V and 3 from J; bases not matched to a gene: 9.

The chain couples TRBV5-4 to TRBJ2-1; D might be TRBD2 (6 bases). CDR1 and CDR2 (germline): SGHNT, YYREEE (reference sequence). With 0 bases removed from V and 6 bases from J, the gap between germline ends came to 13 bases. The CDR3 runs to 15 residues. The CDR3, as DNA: TGTGCCAGCAGCTTGGCAGCGGGCGCGAGCAATGAGCAGTTCTTC. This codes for CASSLAAGASNEQFF.